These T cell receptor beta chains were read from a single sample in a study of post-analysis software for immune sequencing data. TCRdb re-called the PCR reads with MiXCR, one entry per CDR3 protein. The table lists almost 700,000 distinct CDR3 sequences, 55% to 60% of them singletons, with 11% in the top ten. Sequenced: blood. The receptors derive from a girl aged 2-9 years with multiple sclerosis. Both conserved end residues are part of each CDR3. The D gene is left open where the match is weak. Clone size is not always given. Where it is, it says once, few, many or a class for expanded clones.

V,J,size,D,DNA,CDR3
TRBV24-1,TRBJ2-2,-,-,TGTGCCACCAGTGACCCCTCCCCCTCCACCGGGGAGCTGTTTTTT,CATSDPSPSTGELFF
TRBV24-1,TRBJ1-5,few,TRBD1,TGTGCCACCAGTGAATCCCGACAGGGGCTCAATCAGCCCCAGCATTTT,CATSESRQGLNQPQHF
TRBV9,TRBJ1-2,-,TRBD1,TGTGCCAGCAGCTATACAGGTTCGACAGGGGTCGGTGGCTACACCTTC,CASSYTGSTGVGGYTF
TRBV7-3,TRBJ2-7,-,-,TGTGCCAGCAGCTTAAAGGGCAGGGGTAACGAGCAGTACTTC,CASSLKGRGNEQYF
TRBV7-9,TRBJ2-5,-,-,TGTGCCAGCAGCTTAGATCCAGGGGTCCAAGAGACCCAGTACTTC,CASSLDPGVQETQYF
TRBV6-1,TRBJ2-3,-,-,TGTGCCAGCAAAGGATGGGGGGCAGGGACAGATACGCAGTATTTT,CASKGWGAGTDTQYF
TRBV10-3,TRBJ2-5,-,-,TGTGCCATTTCCTCCGGGGCTCGACAAGAGACCCAGTACTTC,CAISSGARQETQYF
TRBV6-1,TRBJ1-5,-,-,TGTGCCAGCAGTGTATTCGGTCGGGATCAGCCCCAGCATTTT,CASSVFGRDQPQHF
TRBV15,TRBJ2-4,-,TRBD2,TGTGCCACCAGCAGAACTAGCGGGGGCTCCATAGCCAAAAACATTCAGTACTTC,CATSRTSGGSIAKNIQYF
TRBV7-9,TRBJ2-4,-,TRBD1,TGTGCCAGCAGTCATAAGGGACAGGGTGAGCAGTACTTC,CASSHKGQGEQYF
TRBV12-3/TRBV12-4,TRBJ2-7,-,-,TGTGCCAGCAATCCAACAGGCGCGTACGAGCAGTACTTC,CASNPTGAYEQYF
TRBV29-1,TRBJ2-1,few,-,TGCAGCGCCACCACTCTAAACCGGGACAATGAGCAGTTCTTC,CSATTLNRDNEQFF
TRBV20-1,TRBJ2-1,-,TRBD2,TGCAGTGCTAAGAAAGCGGGGCTCTACAATGAGCAGTTCTTC,CSAKKAGLYNEQFF
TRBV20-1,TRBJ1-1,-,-,TGCAGTGCTATACCTCCTACAGGGACCACTGAAGCTTTCTTT,CSAIPPTGTTEAFF
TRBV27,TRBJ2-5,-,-,TGTGCCAGCAGCCGCCTCAGGGGTGCGGAGACCCAGTACTTC,CASSRLRGAETQYF
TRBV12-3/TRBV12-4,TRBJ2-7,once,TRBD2,TGTGCCAGCAGTCTAGCGGGGGGCGGGACCTACGAGCAGTACTTC,CASSLAGGGTYEQYF
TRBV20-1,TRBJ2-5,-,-,TGCAGTGCTAGGGGGGAGGCGGGGACTCAAGAGACCCGGTACTTC,CSARGEAGTQETRYF
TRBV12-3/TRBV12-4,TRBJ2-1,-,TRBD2,TGTGCCAGCAGTTTAGCGGGGACTATTTACAATGAGCAGTTCTTC,CASSLAGTIYNEQFF
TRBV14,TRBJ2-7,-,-,TGTGCCAGCAGCCCGAGACAGGATGCCTACGAGCAGTACTTC,CASSPRQDAYEQYF
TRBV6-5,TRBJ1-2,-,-,TGTGCCAGCAGTTACTCGAGGACAGAGTATGGCTACACCTTC,CASSYSRTEYGYTF
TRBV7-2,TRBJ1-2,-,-,TGTGCCAGCAGGACGGGCAGGGAAGGAACTAACTATGGCTACACCTTC,CASRTGREGTNYGYTF
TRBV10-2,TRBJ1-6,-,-,TGCGCCAGCGCATCCGCCGTAGATAATTCACCCCTCCACTTT,CASASAVDNSPLHF
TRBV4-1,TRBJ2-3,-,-,TGCGCCGGCAGCCCTGGCGCAGCCCCTCCCGGCACAGATACGCAGTATTTT,CAGSPGAAPPGTDTQYF
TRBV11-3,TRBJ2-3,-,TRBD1,TGTGCCAGCAGCTGGCAGGGGGTGCCTCATACGCAGTATTTT,CASSWQGVPHTQYF
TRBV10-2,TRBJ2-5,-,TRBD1,TGCGCCAGCACCAAGGGACAGGGGGCGCGGGAGCAGTACTTC,CASTKGQGAREQYF
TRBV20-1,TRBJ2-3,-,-,TGCAGTGCTAACTTCTTTAGCGGCCCCAAAGGGGATACGCAGTATTTT,CSANFFSGPKGDTQYF
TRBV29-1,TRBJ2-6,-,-,-,CSVGAGTGLFGANVRTF
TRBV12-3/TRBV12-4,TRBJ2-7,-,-,TGTGCCAGCGCGAGCCAGGGGCCTACCTACGAGCAGTACTTC,CASASQGPTYEQYF
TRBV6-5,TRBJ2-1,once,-,TGTGCCAGCAGCCACAGCGGAGGCTCCTACAATGAGCAGTTCTTC,CASSHSGGSYNEQFF
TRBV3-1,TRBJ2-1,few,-,TGTGCCAGCAGCCAAGAAGCGTCAGAGACCTACAATGAGCAGTTCTTC,CASSQEASETYNEQFF
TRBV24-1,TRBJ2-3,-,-,TGTGCCACCAGTGATTTGCTGGGAGCGGAGGGTACGCAGTATTTT,CATSDLLGAEGTQYF
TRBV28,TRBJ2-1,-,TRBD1,TGTGCCAGCAGTTTCTACAGGGGATTTTCCAATGAGCAGTTCTTC,CASSFYRGFSNEQFF
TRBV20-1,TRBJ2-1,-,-,TGCAGTGCTCCCGAAAGACCGCTTAAGTGGGGGACCTACAATGAGCAGTTCTTC,CSAPERPLKWGTYNEQFF
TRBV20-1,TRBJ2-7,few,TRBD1,TGCAGTGCCATTATGGGGGCCCGACAGGGTTTGGGCGAGCAGTACTTC,CSAIMGARQGLGEQYF
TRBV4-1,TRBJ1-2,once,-,TGCGCCAGCAGCCAAGGGTCCCAGGGGAATTATGGCTACACCTTC,CASSQGSQGNYGYTF
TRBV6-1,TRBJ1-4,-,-,TGTGCCAGCACCCGGGCCGTTAATGAAAAACTGTTTTTT,CASTRAVNEKLFF
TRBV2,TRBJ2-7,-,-,TGTGCCAGCAGGGATGGTAGCTCCTACGAGCAGTACTTC,CASRDGSSYEQYF
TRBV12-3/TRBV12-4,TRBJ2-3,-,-,TGTGCCAGCAGTTTCAAGAGTCGAAGCACAGATACGCAGTATTTT,CASSFKSRSTDTQYF
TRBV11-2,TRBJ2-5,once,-,TGTGCCAGCAGCTTAGTGAGGACTGTCCAAGAGACCCAGTACTTC,CASSLVRTVQETQYF
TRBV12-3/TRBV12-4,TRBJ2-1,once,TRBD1,TGTGCCAGCAGTTTAGAAGGGACAGGGCGCAATGAGCAGTTCTTC,CASSLEGTGRNEQFF
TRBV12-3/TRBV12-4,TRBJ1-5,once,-,TGTGCCAGCAGTTCCGGAGATTATAGCAATCAGCCCCAGCATTTT,CASSSGDYSNQPQHF
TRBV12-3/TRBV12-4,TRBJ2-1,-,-,TGTGCCAGCAGGGACAGCAGGGGGGCGCATGAGCAGTTCTTC,CASRDSRGAHEQFF
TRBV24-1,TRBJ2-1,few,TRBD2,TGTGCCACCAGTGATCCCTCGACTAGCGGGGGGTACAATGAGCAGTTCTTC,CATSDPSTSGGYNEQFF
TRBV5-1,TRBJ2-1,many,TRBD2,TGTGCCAGCAGCTTACGGGGGGACAATGAGCAGTTCTTC,CASSLRGDNEQFF
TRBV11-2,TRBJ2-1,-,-,TGTGCCAGCAGCTTGTTTGCCCGGCCCAATGAGCAGTTCTTC,CASSLFARPNEQFF
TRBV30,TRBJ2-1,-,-,TGTGCCTGGAGGCTAGGGAGCTCCTACAATGAGCAGTTCTTC,CAWRLGSSYNEQFF
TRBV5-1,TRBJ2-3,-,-,TGCGCCAGCAGCTTGGCAGGGCCTGGTTATACGCAGTATTTT,CASSLAGPGYTQYF